A single sample is the source of the 14 T cell receptor beta chains below, sequenced in a study of vaccination effects on CD4 cells after COVID-19 (dated by TCRdb to the early 2020s). Their cognate antigens are unknown. Receptor amplification or capture employed the immunoSEQ multiplex PCR assay. What TCRdb holds here is the immuneACCESS table cut down to in-frame rearrangements. Part of the clones is not present; checked against another copy, under half of the missing clones reflect an unresolved V gene, and the others are unexplained. The sample data list roughly 71,000 clones, and around 80% of these were observed just once. In total, the top ten clones hold approximately 1.3% of the sample. To identify antigen-specific CD4+ T cell clonotypes by their expansion, the ViraFEST assay first stimulated PBMC with viral peptide pools and then applied TCR sequencing. After approximately 11 days of culture, CD4+ T cells were isolated with the EasySep CD4+ T cell isolation kit. Participants received two doses of either the BNT162b2 or the mRNA-1273 mRNA SARS-CoV-2 vaccine.

The source material was CD4+ T cells from PBMCs cultured with HCoV-229E spike peptides, sampled after COVID-19 vaccination. Interpreted using the paper, the cell subset or site label stands for: HCoV-229E spike overlapping peptide pool stimulation. The source is a human donor who received a COVID-19 vaccine.

The CDR3 DNA is TGTGCCAGCAGCTCCCTTGAGGGGAACACTGAAGCTTTCTTT. As protein: CASSSLEGNTEAFF. J is TRBJ1-1 and V is TRBV5-4; D call uncertain. V was trimmed by 3 bases and J by 1 base, leaving 10 bases between them. The CDR3 spans 14 residues. CDR1 is SGHNT and CDR2 is YYREEE in the germline V gene (reference sequence).

This chain uses TRBV2 with TRBJ1-3; possibly TRBD1 for D (5 bases). Trimming left V 4 bases short and J 1 base short, with 11 bases between. Per the germline V gene, CDR1 is SNHLY and CDR2 is FYNNEI. The CDR3 loop spans 15 amino acids. The CDR3 region is CASSGRQISGNTIYF. CDR3 nucleotides: TGTGCCAGCAGTGGCAGACAGATTTCTGGAAACACCATATATTTT.

The rearrangement links TRBV3-1 (or the pseudogene TRBV3-2) to TRBJ2-2; TRBD2 might be the D (7 bases). Germline V CDR1 and CDR2: LGHDT, YNNKEL (reference sequence). With 1 base removed from V and 6 bases from J, the gap between germline ends came to 12 bases. CDR3 length: 15 amino acids. Here the CDR3 reads CASSQGGGGAGELFF. In DNA, the CDR3 is TGTGCCAGCAGCCAAGGAGGGGGAGGGGCCGGGGAGCTGTTTTTT.

The chain combines TRBV19 with TRBJ1-4; no definite D call. Germline V CDR1 and CDR2: LNHDA, SQIVND (reference sequence). The length of the CDR3 is 13 residues. V was shortened by 7 bases and J by 5 bases, with 11 bases between the two germline ends. CDR3 amino acids: CASTWVGNEKLFF. CDR3 DNA: TGTGCCAGTACATGGGTGGGGAATGAAAAACTGTTTTTT.

V is TRBV7-2 and J is TRBJ1-1; possible D gene TRBD1, 5 bases. This CDR3 comprises 14 residues. Germline V gives CDR1 SGHTA, CDR2 FQGNSA. V lost 5 bases to trimming and J lost 1 base, with 11 bases between them. CDR3: CASSRKGQNTEAFF. In DNA, the CDR3 is TGTGCCAGCAGCCGCAAGGGGCAGAACACTGAAGCTTTCTTT.

V is TRBV12-5 and J is TRBJ1-5, with D maybe TRBD1 (5 bases). V dropped 0 bases and J dropped 1 base, with 13 bases sitting between them. CDR3 length: 17 residues. Germline assignment: CDR1 LGHNT and CDR2 FRNRAP. The CDR3 bases are TGTGCTAGTGGTTTGGTACTAGGGGCCCAGAGCAATCAGCCCCAGCATTTT. Protein product: CASGLVLGAQSNQPQHF.

This sequence joins TRBV4-1 and TRBJ1-1, with TRBD1 as a possible D gene (6 bases). The CDR3 runs 15 residues. The V gene's germline CDR1 is MGHRA and CDR2 YSYEKL. Trimming took off 4 bases at V and 0 bases at J, with 12 bases between the two ends. The CDR3 here is CASSLRGGMNTEAFF. DNA of the CDR3: TGCGCCAGCAGCCTGAGAGGGGGAATGAACACTGAAGCTTTCTTT.

The rearrangement joins TRBV27 to TRBJ2-5; D not certain. Germline assignment: CDR1 MNHEY and CDR2 SMNVEV (reference sequence). The CDR3 extends over 13 amino acids. V was pared by 0 bases and J by 4 bases, with 6 bases between. The CDR3 DNA follows: TGTGCCAGCAGTTTATCTAGGGCAGAGACCCAGTACTTC. Translating it yields CASSLSRAETQYF.

The chain links TRBV4-1 to TRBJ2-5, with 7 positions matching TRBD1. The CDR3 runs to 16 residues. The J segment lost 4 bases and the V segment lost 4 bases, leaving 12 bases of the junction unmatched. In germline, CDR1 is MGHRA, CDR2 YSYEKL. DNA of the CDR3: TGCGCCAGCAGCCCCCCCTCGGGGCAGGGGGTAGAGACCCAGTACTTC. Translation: CASSPPSGQGVETQYF.

This clone came up once. The chain couples TRBV4-1 to TRBJ2-5, with D perhaps assigned TRBD1 or TRBD2 (6 bases each). The V gene's germline CDR1 is MGHRA and CDR2 YSYEKL. The CDR3 has 19 amino acids. V was shortened by 4 bases and J by 2 bases, with 26 bases between the two germline ends. CDR3 amino acids: CASSLRWGAAPFLQETQYF. In nucleotides, the CDR3 is TGCGCCAGCAGCCTAAGATGGGGGGCTGCACCCTTTTTACAAGAGACCCAGTACTTC.

The chain is built from TRBV27 and TRBJ1-6; D uncertain. V lost 5 bases to trimming and J lost 8 bases, with 16 bases between them. The length of the CDR3 is 15 residues. Germline values: CDR1 MNHEY, CDR2 SMNVEV (reference sequence). CDR3 residues: CASSADRAGDSPLHF. In DNA form, the CDR3 reads TGTGCCAGCAGTGCAGACCGAGCCGGGGATTCACCCCTCCACTTT.

V and J are TRBV6-5 and TRBJ1-2; D unresolved. Trimming left V 6 bases short and J 2 bases short, with 10 bases between. The germline gives CDR1 MNHEY, CDR2 SVGAGI. The CDR3 covers 13 residues. The CDR3 here is CASRLIENYGYTF. Written as DNA, the CDR3 is TGTGCCAGCAGGCTAATTGAAAACTATGGCTACACCTTC.

This clone was counted once. The chain couples TRBV9 to TRBJ1-2, with D uncertain. The CDR3 loop spans 12 amino acids. Germline CDR1 is SGDLS and CDR2 is YYNGEE. Trimming removed 0 bases from V and 7 bases from J, with 7 bases in between. The CDR3 DNA is TGTGCCAGCAGCGTAGATGACGTTGGCTACACCTTC. Its translation is CASSVDDVGYTF. The full variable domain, rest sourced from reference TRBV9 and TRBJ1-2, is DSGVTQTPKHLITATGQRVTLRCSPRSGDLSVYWYQQSLDQGLQFLIQYYNGEERAKGNILERFSAQQFPDLHSELNLSSLELGDSALYFCASSVDDVGYTFGSGTRLTVV.

The V and J genes are TRBV2 and TRBJ2-5; no firm D call. Germline CDR1 SNHLY, CDR2 FYNNEI. This CDR3 region has 14 residues. Trimming left V 6 bases short and J 2 bases short, with 13 bases between. In DNA form, the CDR3 reads TGTGCCAGCAGGGCAACCCAGATTCAAGAGACCCAGTACTTC. Translation gives CASRATQIQETQYF.